The T cell receptor beta chain under discussion was sequenced for a study of blood T cell repertoires in COVID-19. Study-level background: In each case, the material was cDNA or gDNA derived from T cells, B-cell-depleted T cells, or PBMCs.

Method: immunoSEQ multiplex PCR; TCRdb's copy keeps in-frame clones and lacks some. The sample comprises roughly 130,000 clones, roughly 84% of which are singletons, and roughly 4% rests with the top ten. This clone was counted once. Participant reports of clinical history set cohort assignment. Before being deemed recovered, Cohort 3 donors had two negative PCRs, clearance, or symptom resolution. The length of the CDR3 is 14 residues. Trimming removed 3 bases at V and 2 bases at J, with 10 bases between. CDR1 and CDR2 from the germline V gene are SGHTA and FQGTGA. The chain couples TRBV7-3 to TRBJ2-5; a possible D gene is TRBD1 (5 bases). What was sequenced was PBMCs or T cells enriched from blood (not recorded which). The receptor comes from a woman in her 30s who had recovered from COVID-19. CDR3 nucleotide sequence: TGTGCCAGCAGCTTGATGTACAGGCAAGAGACCCAGTACTTC. This sequence encodes CASSLMYRQETQYF.